These 5 T cell receptor beta chains were all obtained from the same sample, sequenced in a study of blood T cell repertoires in COVID-19. The method was immunoSEQ multiplex PCR; TCRdb's version includes in-frame clones alone and lacks a portion of them. Seen here are about 150,000 clones, 80% to 90% observed once, and the top ten hold about 4.1%. The sample consisted of PBMCs or T cells enriched from blood (not recorded which). These receptors all come from a man aged 50 to 60 who had recovered from COVID-19.

The chain is built from TRBV5-5 and TRBJ2-7; maybe TRBD2 (5 bases). Trimming left V 3 bases short and J 0 bases short, with 10 bases between. CDR1 and CDR2 from the germline V gene are SGHKS and YYEKEE (reference sequence). This CDR3 is 14 amino acids long. CDR3 loop: CASSSDYYSYEQYF. The CDR3 DNA reads TGTGCCAGCAGCTCCGACTACTACTCCTACGAGCAGTACTTC.

A single count supports this clone. V and J are TRBV5-1 and TRBJ1-2; possibly TRBD1 for D (5 bases). The ends were cut back, 0 bases at V and 7 bases at J, with 13 bases in the middle. Germline CDR1 reads SGHRS; CDR2 reads YFSETQ. The CDR3 loop spans 14 amino acids. The CDR3 loop is CASSLGGLVGGYTF. CDR3 nucleotides: TGCGCCAGCAGCTTGGGGGGCCTCGTCGGTGGCTACACCTTC.

This rearrangement joins TRBV4-3 to TRBJ2-1; TRBD2 matches at 8 bases. V dropped 6 bases and J dropped 2; count of bases not matched to a gene: 6. The germline V gene has CDR1 LGHNA and CDR2 YSLEER. This CDR3 spans 15 amino acids. The DNA for the CDR3 is TGCGCCAGCAGTTCTCTAGCGGGTACCTACAATGAGCAGTTCTTC. This translates into CASSSLAGTYNEQFF.

In this sample, this clone turned up once. This chain joins TRBV11-2 and TRBJ2-3, with D tentatively TRBD2 (7 bases). The ends were cut back, 3 bases at V and 0 bases at J, with 16 bases in the middle. The CDR3 extends over 17 amino acids. Germline V gene sequence: CDR1 SGHAT, CDR2 FQNNGV. The CDR3 reads CASSLMGASGSTDTQYF. The DNA of the CDR3 is TGTGCCAGCAGCTTGATGGGGGCTAGCGGAAGCACAGATACGCAGTATTTT.

V is TRBV6-5 and J is TRBJ1-2; 7 positions agree with TRBD1. The CDR3 has 14 amino acids. V was pared by 2 bases and J by 4 bases, with 4 bases of the junction left unmatched. Germline values: CDR1 MNHEY, CDR2 SVGAGI. This CDR3 is CASSYGGQPYGYTF. The CDR3 region has the DNA TGTGCCAGCAGTTACGGGGGACAGCCCTATGGCTACACCTTC.